A selection of T cell receptor beta chains follows, all from one sample in a study of T cells in Graves' hyperthyroidism and ophthalmopathy. TCRdb used MiXCR to reprocess the multiplex PCR reads, holding one entry per CDR3 protein. The repertoire has more than 300,000 distinct CDR3 sequences, over 11% of them found once; the top ten carry approximately 10%. Specimen: blood. These TCRs come from an older woman with Graves' hyperthyroidism. Both conserved end residues are part of each CDR3. The D gene is left open where the match is weak. Size tells how often a clone was seen (once, few, many) or the class of an expanded clone, and some rows leave it out.

many | . | TRBJ1-1 | TRBV7-9 | TGTGCCAGCCGGGGACAAACGGAGGCAGCTTTCTTT | CASRGQTEAAFF
many | . | TRBJ2-3 | TRBV2 | TGTGCCAGCAGTGAATACAGGGAGGATACGCAGTATTTT | CASSEYREDTQYF
. | . | TRBJ2-3 | TRBV6-4 | TGTGCCAGCGGTGACCTAGCAGGCCTCCCTACAGATACGCAGTATTTT | CASGDLAGLPTDTQYF
many | . | TRBJ1-2 | TRBV6-1 | TGTGCCAGCAGTTTATTAGGATTGTATGGCTACACCTTC | CASSLLGLYGYTF
many | TRBD2 | TRBJ2-7 | TRBV9 | TGTGCCAGCAGCAAACCGGGACTAGCGGGAGAGGTGCAGTACTTC | CASSKPGLAGEVQYF
. | . | TRBJ2-5 | TRBV9 | TGTGCCAGCAGCTCCCCCGGCAGGGAAGAGACCCAGTACTTC | CASSSPGREETQYF
few | . | TRBJ2-6 | TRBV5-1 | TGCGCCAGCAGCTTGGAGTTAGCCTTGTCCTCTGGGGCCAACGTCCTGACTTTC | CASSLELALSSGANVLTF
many | . | TRBJ2-1 | TRBV5-1 | TGCGCCAGCAGCTTGGTCCCAGGGAGGTATGAGCAGTTCTTC | CASSLVPGRYEQFF
many | . | TRBJ2-2 | TRBV6-2/TRBV6-3 | TGTGCCAGCAGTTACTCAGGCGGGTCGAACACCGGGGAGCTGTTTTTT | CASSYSGGSNTGELFF
many | . | TRBJ2-2 | TRBV20-1 | TGCAGTGCTAGAGAGGGGAACAGCCCCACCGGGGAGCTGTTTTTT | CSAREGNSPTGELFF
. | . | TRBJ1-1 | TRBV11-3 | TGTGCCAGCATCCCGGGAGGAAACACTGAAGCTTTCTTT | CASIPGGNTEAFF
. | . | TRBJ2-5 | TRBV14 | TGTGCCAGCAGCCAAGGAGGGCTAGAAGAGACCCAGTACTTC | CASSQGGLEETQYF
. | . | TRBJ2-5 | TRBV18 | TGTGCCAGCTCACCTCAGGATCAAGAGACCCAGTACTTC | CASSPQDQETQYF
. | . | TRBJ2-1 | TRBV10-2 | TGCGCCAGCAGTGACCCCCCTGCGGGGGCAAACAATGAGCAGTTCTTC | CASSDPPAGANNEQFF
. | . | TRBJ1-2 | TRBV4-2 | TGTGCCAGCAGCCAAGATCTTGGCTACACCTTC | CASSQDLGYTF
many | . | TRBJ2-2 | TRBV6-5 | TGTGCCAGCAGTTACTCAGGGCAGGGCCACACCGGGGAGCTGTTTTTT | CASSYSGQGHTGELFF
many | TRBD1 | TRBJ2-7 | TRBV7-9 | TGTGCCAGCAGCTCCTGGGGACAGGGAATCTACGAGCAGTACTTC | CASSSWGQGIYEQYF
few | TRBD2 | TRBJ2-1 | TRBV29-1 | TGCAGCGTTGTGCTAGCGGTCTCCTACAATGAGCAGTTCTTC | CSVVLAVSYNEQFF
few | TRBD2 | TRBJ2-5 | TRBV2 | TGTGCCAGCACTATGGGACTAGCGGCTGGGGGGGAGACCCAGTACTTC | CASTMGLAAGGETQYF
many | . | TRBJ2-4 | TRBV28 | TGTGCCAGCAGTCCGGACAGATGGGGGGGGGGTTTACCCAAAAACATTCAGTACTTC | CASSPDRWGGGLPKNIQYF
many | . | TRBJ2-1 | TRBV5-1 | TGCGCCAGCAGCGCACCAAAGTACAATGAGCAGTTCTTC | CASSAPKYNEQFF
many | TRBD2 | TRBJ2-1 | TRBV18 | TGTGCCAGCTCCCTACACGGGACTAGCGGGAGTTCCTACAATGAGCAGTTCTTC | CASSLHGTSGSSYNEQFF
. | TRBD2 | TRBJ2-3 | TRBV12-3/TRBV12-4 | TGTGCCAGCAGTGACGGGACTAGCGGGAAAGGGTCGGACACGCAGTATTTT | CASSDGTSGKGSDTQYF
many | . | TRBJ1-1 | TRBV27 | TGTGCCAGCAGTAGCGGGCCTCGGCCGGACACTGAAGCTTTCTTT | CASSSGPRPDTEAFF
many | TRBD1 | TRBJ2-1 | TRBV18 | TGTGCCAGCTCACCACCGACAGGGGAGGCTGAGCAGTTCTTC | CASSPPTGEAEQFF
. | . | TRBJ1-4 | TRBV30 | TGTGCCTGGAGTGGGGGGGGCGATGAAAAACTGTTTTTT | CAWSGGGDEKLFF
many | TRBD2 | TRBJ2-1 | TRBV7-8 | TGTGCCAGCAGCTTAGGGACTAGCGATCATGAGCAGTTCTTC | CASSLGTSDHEQFF
many | TRBD1 | TRBJ2-3 | TRBV11-2 | TGTGCCAGCAGCTTAGGGGGACAGGGCAACACAGATACGCAGTATTTT | CASSLGGQGNTDTQYF
few | TRBD1 | TRBJ2-3 | TRBV9 | TGTGCCAGCAGCGTCCCCCGGACAGGGATCACAGATACGCAGTATTTT | CASSVPRTGITDTQYF
many | TRBD2 | TRBJ2-7 | TRBV27 | TGTGCCAGCAGGGGGGGGACGGCTATGAGCGAGCAGTACTTC | CASRGGTAMSEQYF
many | TRBD2 | TRBJ2-2 | TRBV12-3/TRBV12-4 | TGTGCCAGCAGTTTGTCCGGGACTAGCGGTGTCACCGGGGAGCTGTTTTTT | CASSLSGTSGVTGELFF
few | TRBD2 | TRBJ2-2 | TRBV5-4 | TGTGCCAGCAGCGCCATTAGCGGGAGTGACACCGGGGAGCTGTTTTTT | CASSAISGSDTGELFF
many | . | TRBJ2-4 | TRBV27 | TGTGCCAGCACTACCTCGGGGGCGGGGGCCAAAAACATTCAGTACTTC | CASTTSGAGAKNIQYF
many | TRBD2 | TRBJ2-1 | TRBV12-5 | TGTGCTAGTGGTGACGGACTAGTGGTTGACAATGAGCAGTTCTTC | CASGDGLVVDNEQFF
many | . | TRBJ1-1 | TRBV15 | TGTGCCACCAGCAGAGAGGGATACACTGAAGCTTTCTTT | CATSREGYTEAFF
many | TRBD1 | TRBJ2-4 | TRBV11-3 | TGTGCCAGCAGCTACCTGTCCGGGACAGGGACCAAAAACATTCAGTACTTC | CASSYLSGTGTKNIQYF
many | TRBD2 | TRBJ2-5 | TRBV5-1 | TGCGCCAGCAGGGGACTAGCGGGAAAGAAAGAGACCCAGTACTTC | CASRGLAGKKETQYF
many | TRBD1 | TRBJ1-1 | TRBV7-8 | TGTGCCAGCAGCTTAGCGCCGAGAAGGGGGCAGAACACTGAAGCTTTCTTT | CASSLAPRRGQNTEAFF
few | . | TRBJ2-7 | TRBV5-1 | TGCGCCAGCAGCTTGGGTGGCAGCCAATATCAGGAGCAGTACTTC | CASSLGGSQYQEQYF
few | . | TRBJ2-7 | TRBV7-9 | TGTGCCAGCACCGAGGTGGGAAGTAGCGTGAACTACGAGCAGTACTTC | CASTEVGSSVNYEQYF
. | . | TRBJ2-2 | TRBV19 | TGTGCCAGTAGTACCCTTGGCGGGATGAACACCGGGGAGCTGTTTTTT | CASSTLGGMNTGELFF
many | . | TRBJ2-1 | TRBV10-3 | TGTGCCATCAGTGGTTCCGGGACCACCTACAATGAGCAGTTCTTC | CAISGSGTTYNEQFF
many | . | TRBJ2-7 | TRBV2 | TGTGCCAGCAGTGAAGAACAGGGTTCCTACGAGCAGTACTTC | CASSEEQGSYEQYF
many | . | TRBJ2-1 | TRBV20-1 | TGCAGTGCTAGACCTTGGACAGTAATTGATGAGCAGTTCTTC | CSARPWTVIDEQFF
many | TRBD2 | TRBJ2-2 | TRBV20-1 | TGCAGTGCTAGGGGGAAGGGGGCTAGCGGGGCCCCGAACACCGGGGAGCTGTTTTTT | CSARGKGASGAPNTGELFF
few | . | TRBJ1-4 | TRBV7-9 | TGTGCCAGCCGGGGGGCATCAACTAATGAAAAACTGTTTTTT | CASRGASTNEKLFF
. | . | TRBJ1-4 | TRBV28 | TGTGCCAGCATTTCGGGGCAACGAAATGAAAAACTGTTTTTT | CASISGQRNEKLFF
many | . | TRBJ1-1 | TRBV20-1 | TGCAGTGCTAGTCGTGGGCCGGCGGACACTGAAGCTTTCTTT | CSASRGPADTEAFF
many | . | TRBJ2-3 | TRBV20-1 | TGCAGTGCTAGAGTGGGCCTCACAGATACGCAGTATTTT | CSARVGLTDTQYF
many | . | TRBJ2-5 | TRBV3-1 | TGTGCCAGCAGCCAAGATACACAGCTCGGGAATAGAGCCCAGTACTTC | CASSQDTQLGNRAQYF
many | . | TRBJ2-5 | TRBV11-3 | TGTGCCAGCAGCTCGGTGGGCCAAGAGACCCAGTACTTC | CASSSVGQETQYF
. | . | TRBJ1-2 | TRBV4-1 | TGCGCCAGCAGCCAAGATGGTGGGGGTGGTGGCTACACCTTC | CASSQDGGGGGYTF